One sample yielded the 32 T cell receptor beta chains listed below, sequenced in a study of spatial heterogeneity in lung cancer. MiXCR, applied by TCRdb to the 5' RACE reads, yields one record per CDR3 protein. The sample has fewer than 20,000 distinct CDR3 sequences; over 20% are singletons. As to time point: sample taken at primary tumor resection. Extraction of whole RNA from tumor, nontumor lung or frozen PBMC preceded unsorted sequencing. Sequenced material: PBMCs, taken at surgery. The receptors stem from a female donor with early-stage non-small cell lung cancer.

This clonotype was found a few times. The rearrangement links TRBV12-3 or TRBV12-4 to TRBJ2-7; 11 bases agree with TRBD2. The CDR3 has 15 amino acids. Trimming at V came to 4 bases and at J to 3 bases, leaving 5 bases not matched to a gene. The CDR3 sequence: CASSYGTSGIYEQYV. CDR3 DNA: TGTGCCAGCAGTTATGGGACTAGCGGAATCTACGAGCAGTACGTC.

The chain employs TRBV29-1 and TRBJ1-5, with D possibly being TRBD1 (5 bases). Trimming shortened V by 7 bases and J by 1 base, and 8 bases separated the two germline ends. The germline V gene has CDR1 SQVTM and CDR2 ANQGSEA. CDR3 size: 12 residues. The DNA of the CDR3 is TGCAGCGCCCGGGACAGCAATCAGCCCCAGCATTTT. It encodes CSARDSNQPQHF.

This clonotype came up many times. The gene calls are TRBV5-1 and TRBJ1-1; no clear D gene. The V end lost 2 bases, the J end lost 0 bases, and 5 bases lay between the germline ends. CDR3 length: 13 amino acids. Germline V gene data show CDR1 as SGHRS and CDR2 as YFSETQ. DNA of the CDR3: TGCGCCAGCAGCTTTGGGTTGAACACTGAAGCTTTCTTT. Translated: CASSFGLNTEAFF.

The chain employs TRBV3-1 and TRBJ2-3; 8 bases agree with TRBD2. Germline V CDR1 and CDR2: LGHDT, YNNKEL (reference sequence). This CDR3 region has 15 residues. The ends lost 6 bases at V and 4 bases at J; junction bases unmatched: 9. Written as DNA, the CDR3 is TGTGCCAGCAGTTTAAGCGGGAGTGCTTCAGATACGCAGTATTTT. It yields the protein CASSLSGSASDTQYF.

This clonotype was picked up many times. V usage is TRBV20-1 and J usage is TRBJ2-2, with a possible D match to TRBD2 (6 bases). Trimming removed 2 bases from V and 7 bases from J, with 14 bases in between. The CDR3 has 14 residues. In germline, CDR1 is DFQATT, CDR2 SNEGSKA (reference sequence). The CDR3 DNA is TGCAGTGCTAGACCTCCTAGCGTCGGCGGGGAGCTGTTTTTT. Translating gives CSARPPSVGGELFF.

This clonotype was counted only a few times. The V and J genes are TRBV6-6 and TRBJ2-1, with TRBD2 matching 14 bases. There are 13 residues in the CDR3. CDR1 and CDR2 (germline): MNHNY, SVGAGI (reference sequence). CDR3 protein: CSSGLAGENEQFF. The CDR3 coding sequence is TGTTCTTCGGGACTAGCGGGAGAAAATGAGCAGTTCTTC.

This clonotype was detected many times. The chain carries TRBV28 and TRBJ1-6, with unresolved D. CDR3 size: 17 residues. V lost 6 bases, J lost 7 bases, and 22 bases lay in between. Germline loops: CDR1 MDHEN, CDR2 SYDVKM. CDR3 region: CASRENGNGERNSPLHF. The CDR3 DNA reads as TGTGCCAGCAGAGAAAACGGGAACGGCGAACGGAATTCACCCCTCCACTTT.

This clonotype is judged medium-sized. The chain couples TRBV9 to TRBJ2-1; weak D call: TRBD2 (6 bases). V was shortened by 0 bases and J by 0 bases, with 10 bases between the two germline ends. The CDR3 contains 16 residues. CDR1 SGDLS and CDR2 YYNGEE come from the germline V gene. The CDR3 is CASSVGRGSSYNEQFF. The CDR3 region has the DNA TGTGCCAGCAGCGTAGGGCGGGGAAGCTCCTACAATGAGCAGTTCTTC.

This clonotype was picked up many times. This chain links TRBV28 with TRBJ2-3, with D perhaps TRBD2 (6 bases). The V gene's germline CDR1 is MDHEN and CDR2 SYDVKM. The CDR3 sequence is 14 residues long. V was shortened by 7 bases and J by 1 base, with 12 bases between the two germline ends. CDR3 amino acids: CASTRVAGTDTQYF. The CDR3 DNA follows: TGTGCCAGCACGCGGGTAGCGGGCACAGATACGCAGTATTTT.

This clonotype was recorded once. Here the CDR3 reads CASSLGPGPYNEQFF. CDR3 DNA: TGTGCCAGCAGCTTAGGGCCAGGGCCCTACAATGAGCAGTTCTTC. The chain recombines TRBV7-8 with TRBJ2-1; perhaps TRBD1 as D (5 bases). Germline lookup yields CDR1 SGHVS and CDR2 FQNEAQ. The CDR3 consists of 15 residues. V lost 1 base and J lost 2, with 9 bases in between.

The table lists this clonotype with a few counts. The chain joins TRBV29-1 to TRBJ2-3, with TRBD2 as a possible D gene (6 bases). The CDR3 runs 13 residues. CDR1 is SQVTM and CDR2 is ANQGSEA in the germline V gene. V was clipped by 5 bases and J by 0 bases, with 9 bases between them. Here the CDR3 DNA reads TGCAGCGTTCACGGGACTAGCACAGATACGCAGTATTTT. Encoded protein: CSVHGTSTDTQYF.

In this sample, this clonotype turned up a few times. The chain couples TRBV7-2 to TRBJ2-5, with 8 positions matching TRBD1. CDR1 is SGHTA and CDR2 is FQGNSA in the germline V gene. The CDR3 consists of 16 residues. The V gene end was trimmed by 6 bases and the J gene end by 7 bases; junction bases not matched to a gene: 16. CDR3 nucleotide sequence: TGTGCCAGCAGTCAACCCGTAGCAGGGGGCCGGGTGACCCAGTACTTC. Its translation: CASSQPVAGGRVTQYF.

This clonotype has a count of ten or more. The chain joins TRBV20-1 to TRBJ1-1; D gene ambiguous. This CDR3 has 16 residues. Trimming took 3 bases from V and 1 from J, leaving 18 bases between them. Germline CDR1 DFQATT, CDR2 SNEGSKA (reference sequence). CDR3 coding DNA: TGCAGTGCTAGTAAGACACCTATCTGGGAGAACACTGAAGCTTTCTTT. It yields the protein CSASKTPIWENTEAFF.

The chain's CDR3 is CASTTGTPYSRGYTF. The CDR3, as DNA: TGTGCCAGCACTACCGGGACACCGTATTCGCGTGGCTACACCTTC. This chain joins TRBV28 and TRBJ1-2, with a possible D match to TRBD1 (6 bases). Trimming cost V 7 bases and J 7 bases, with 22 bases left between them. Per the germline V gene, CDR1 is MDHEN and CDR2 is SYDVKM. This CDR3 has 15 amino acids.

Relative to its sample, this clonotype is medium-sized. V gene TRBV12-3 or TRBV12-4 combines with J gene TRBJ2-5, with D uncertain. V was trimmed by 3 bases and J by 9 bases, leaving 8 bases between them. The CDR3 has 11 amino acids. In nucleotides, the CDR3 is TGTGCCAGCAGTTTCTCGGCGGCCCAGTACTTC. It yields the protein CASSFSAAQYF.

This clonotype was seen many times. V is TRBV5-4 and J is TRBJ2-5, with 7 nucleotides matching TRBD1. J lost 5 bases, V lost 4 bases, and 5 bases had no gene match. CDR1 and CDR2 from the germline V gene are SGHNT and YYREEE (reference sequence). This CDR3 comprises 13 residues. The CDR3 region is CASSPTGMETQYF. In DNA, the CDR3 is TGTGCCAGCAGCCCGACAGGGATGGAGACCCAGTACTTC. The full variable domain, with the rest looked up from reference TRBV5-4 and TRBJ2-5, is ETGVTQSPTHLIKTRGQQVTLRCSSQSGHNTVSWYQQALGQGPQFIFQYYREEENGRGNFPPRFSGLQFPNYSSELNVNALELDDSALYLCASSPTGMETQYFGPGTRLLVL.

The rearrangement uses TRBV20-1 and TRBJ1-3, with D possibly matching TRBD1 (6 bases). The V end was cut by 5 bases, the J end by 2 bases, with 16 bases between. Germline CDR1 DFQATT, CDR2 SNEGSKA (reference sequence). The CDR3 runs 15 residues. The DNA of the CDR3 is TGCAGTGCTCCGGGCAGGGGTTGGACTGGAAACACCATATATTTT. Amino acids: CSAPGRGWTGNTIYF.

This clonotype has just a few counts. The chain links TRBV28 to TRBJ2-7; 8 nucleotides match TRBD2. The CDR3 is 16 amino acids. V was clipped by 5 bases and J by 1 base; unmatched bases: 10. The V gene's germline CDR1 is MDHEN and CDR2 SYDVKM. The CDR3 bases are TGTGCCAGCAGTCCTCCGGGACTAGGGGTTTCCTACGAGCAGTACTTC. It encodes CASSPPGLGVSYEQYF. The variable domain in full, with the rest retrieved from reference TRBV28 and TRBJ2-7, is DVKVTQSSRYLVKRTGEKVFLECVQDMDHENMFWYRQDPGLGLRLIYFSYDVKMKEKGDIPEGYSVSREKKERFSLILESASTNQTSMYLCASSPPGLGVSYEQYFGPGTRLTVT.

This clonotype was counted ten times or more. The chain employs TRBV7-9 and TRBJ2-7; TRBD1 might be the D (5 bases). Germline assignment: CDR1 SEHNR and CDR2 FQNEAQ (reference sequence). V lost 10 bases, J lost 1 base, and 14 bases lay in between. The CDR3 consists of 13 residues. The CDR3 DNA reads TGTGCCATCCAGCAGGGCCGATCCTACGAGCAGTACTTC. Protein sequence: CAIQQGRSYEQYF.

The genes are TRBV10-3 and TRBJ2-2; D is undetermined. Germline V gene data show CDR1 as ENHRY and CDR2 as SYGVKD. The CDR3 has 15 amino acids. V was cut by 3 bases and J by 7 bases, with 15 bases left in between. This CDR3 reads CAISDWGRSNGELFF. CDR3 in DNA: TGTGCCATCAGTGACTGGGGTAGGAGCAACGGGGAGCTGTTTTTT.

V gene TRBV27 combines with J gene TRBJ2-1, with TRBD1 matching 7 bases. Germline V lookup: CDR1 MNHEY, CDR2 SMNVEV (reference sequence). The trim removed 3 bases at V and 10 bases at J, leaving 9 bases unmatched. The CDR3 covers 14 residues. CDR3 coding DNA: TGTGCCAGCAGTTTCAGGGGGTCGCTTGTCGAGCAGTTCTTC. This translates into CASSFRGSLVEQFF.

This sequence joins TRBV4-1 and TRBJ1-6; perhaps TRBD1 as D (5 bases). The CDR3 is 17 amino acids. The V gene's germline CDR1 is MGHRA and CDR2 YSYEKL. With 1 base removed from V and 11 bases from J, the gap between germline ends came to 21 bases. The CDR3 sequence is CASSQVDMGLAKPPLHF. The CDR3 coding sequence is TGCGCCAGCAGCCAAGTAGACATGGGGCTGGCCAAGCCACCCCTCCACTTT.

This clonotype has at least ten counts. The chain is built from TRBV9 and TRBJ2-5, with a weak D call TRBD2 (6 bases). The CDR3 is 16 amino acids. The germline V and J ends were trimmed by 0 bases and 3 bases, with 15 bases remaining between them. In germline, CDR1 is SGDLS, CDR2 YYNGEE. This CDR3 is CASSVDLATRKETQYF. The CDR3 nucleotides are TGTGCCAGCAGCGTAGATTTGGCGACTAGGAAAGAGACCCAGTACTTC. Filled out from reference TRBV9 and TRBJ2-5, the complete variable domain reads DSGVTQTPKHLITATGQRVTLRCSPRSGDLSVYWYQQSLDQGLQFLIQYYNGEERAKGNILERFSAQQFPDLHSELNLSSLELGDSALYFCASSVDLATRKETQYFGPGTRLLVL.

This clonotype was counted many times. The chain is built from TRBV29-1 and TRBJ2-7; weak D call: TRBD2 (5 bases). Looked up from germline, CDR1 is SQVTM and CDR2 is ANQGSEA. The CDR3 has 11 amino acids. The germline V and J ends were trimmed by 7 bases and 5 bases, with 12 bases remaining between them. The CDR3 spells CSAEGNDEQYF. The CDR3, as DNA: TGCAGCGCCGAGGGTAACGACGAGCAGTACTTC.

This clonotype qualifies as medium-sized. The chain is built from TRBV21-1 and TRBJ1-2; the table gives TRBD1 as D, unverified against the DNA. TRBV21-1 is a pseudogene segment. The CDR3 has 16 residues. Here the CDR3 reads CASSKGKVRGFYGYTF. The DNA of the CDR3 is TGTGCCAGCAGCAAAGGGAAAGTGCGGGGGTTCTATGGCTACACCTTC.

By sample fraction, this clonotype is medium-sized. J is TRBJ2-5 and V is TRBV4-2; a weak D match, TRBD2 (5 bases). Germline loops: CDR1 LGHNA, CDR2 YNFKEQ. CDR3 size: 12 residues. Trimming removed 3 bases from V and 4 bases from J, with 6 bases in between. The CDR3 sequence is CASSQAGETQYF. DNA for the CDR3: TGTGCCAGCAGCCAGGCGGGAGAGACCCAGTACTTC.

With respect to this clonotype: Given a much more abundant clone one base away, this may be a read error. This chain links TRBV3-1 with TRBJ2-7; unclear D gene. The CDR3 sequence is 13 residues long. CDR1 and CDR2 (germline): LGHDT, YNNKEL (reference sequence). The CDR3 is CACSQALSYEQYF. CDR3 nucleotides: TGTGCCTGCAGCCAAGCGCTCTCCTACGAGCAGTACTTC.

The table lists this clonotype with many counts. The CDR3 nucleotides read TGTGCCATCAGTGAAGGACAGAGCTCCTACAATGAGCAGTTCTTC. The encoded protein is CAISEGQSSYNEQFF. The chain combines TRBV10-3 with TRBJ2-1; TRBD1 might be the D (6 bases). Deletions cut 3 bases from V and 0 bases from J, with 9 bases between. The CDR3 extends over 15 amino acids. Germline values: CDR1 ENHRY, CDR2 SYGVKD.

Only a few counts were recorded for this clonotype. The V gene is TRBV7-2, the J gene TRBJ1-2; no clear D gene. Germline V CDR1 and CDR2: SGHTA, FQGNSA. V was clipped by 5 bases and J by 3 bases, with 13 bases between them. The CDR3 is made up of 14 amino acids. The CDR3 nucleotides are TGTGCCAGCAGCCCACCCCAAGGGTACTATGGCTACACCTTC. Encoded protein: CASSPPQGYYGYTF.

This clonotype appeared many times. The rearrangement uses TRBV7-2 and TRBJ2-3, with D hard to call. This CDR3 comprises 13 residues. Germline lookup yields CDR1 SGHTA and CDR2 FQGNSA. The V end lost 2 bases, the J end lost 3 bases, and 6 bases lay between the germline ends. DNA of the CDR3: TGTGCCAGCAGCTTATTCAGGACAGATACGCAGTATTTT. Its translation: CASSLFRTDTQYF.

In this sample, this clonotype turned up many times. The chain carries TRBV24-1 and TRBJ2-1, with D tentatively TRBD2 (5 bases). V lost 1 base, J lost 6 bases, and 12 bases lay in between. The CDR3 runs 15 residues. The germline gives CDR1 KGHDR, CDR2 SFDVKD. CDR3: CATSDFEGRGNEQFF. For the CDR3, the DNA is TGTGCCACCAGTGATTTTGAGGGCCGGGGCAATGAGCAGTTCTTC.

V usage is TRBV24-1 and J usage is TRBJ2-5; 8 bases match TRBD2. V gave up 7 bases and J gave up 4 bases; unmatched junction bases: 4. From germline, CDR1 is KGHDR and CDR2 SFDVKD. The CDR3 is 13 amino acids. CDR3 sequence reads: CATSRAGGETQYF. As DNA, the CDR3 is TGTGCCACCAGCAGGGCGGGAGGAGAGACCCAGTACTTC.